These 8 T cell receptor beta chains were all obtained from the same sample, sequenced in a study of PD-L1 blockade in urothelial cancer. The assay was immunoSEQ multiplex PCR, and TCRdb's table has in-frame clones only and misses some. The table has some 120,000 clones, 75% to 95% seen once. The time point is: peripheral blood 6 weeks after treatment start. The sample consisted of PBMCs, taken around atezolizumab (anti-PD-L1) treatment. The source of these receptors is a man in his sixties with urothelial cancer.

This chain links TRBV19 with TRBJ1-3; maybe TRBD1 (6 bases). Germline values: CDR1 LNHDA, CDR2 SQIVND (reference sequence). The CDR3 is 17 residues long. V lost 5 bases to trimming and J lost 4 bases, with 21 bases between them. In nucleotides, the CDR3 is TGTGCCAGTAGTGTGACCTCCTCGGGACACCTCGGAAACACCATATATTTT. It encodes CASSVTSSGHLGNTIYF.

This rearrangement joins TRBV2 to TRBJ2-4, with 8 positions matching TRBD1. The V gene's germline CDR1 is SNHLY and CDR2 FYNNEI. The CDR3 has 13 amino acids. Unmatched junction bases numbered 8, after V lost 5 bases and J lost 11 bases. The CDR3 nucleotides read TGTGCCAGCAGTTATTCCAGGGGGCCTTTTCAGTACTTC. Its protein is CASSYSRGPFQYF.

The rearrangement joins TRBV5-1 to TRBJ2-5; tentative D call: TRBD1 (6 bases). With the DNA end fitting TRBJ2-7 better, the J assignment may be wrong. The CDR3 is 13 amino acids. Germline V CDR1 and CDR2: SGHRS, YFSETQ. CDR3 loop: CASSSGQGYEQYF. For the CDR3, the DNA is TGCGCCAGCAGCTCGGGACAAGGGTACGAGCAGTACTTC.

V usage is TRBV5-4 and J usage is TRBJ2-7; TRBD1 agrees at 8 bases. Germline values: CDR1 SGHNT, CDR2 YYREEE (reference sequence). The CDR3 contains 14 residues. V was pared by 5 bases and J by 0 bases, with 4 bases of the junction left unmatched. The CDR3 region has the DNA TGTGCCAGCAGGTTACAGGGGGGCTCCTACGAGCAGTACTTC. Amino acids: CASRLQGGSYEQYF.

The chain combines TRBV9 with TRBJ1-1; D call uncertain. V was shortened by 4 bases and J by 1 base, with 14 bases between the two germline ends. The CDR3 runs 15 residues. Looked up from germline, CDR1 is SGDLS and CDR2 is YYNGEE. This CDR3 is CASSPDPTGNTEAFF. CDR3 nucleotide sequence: TGTGCCAGCAGCCCCGACCCGACGGGGAACACTGAAGCTTTCTTT.

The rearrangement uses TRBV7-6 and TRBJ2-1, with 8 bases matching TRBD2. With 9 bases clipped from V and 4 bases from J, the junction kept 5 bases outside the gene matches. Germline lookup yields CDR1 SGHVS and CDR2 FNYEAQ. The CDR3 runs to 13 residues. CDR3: CASSGTPYNEQFF. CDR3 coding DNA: TGTGCCAGTAGCGGGACACCTTACAATGAGCAGTTCTTC.

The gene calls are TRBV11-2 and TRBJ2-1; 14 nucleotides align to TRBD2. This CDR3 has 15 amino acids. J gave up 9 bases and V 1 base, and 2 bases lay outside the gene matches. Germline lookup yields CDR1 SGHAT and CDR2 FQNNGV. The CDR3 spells CASSLGGLAGVEQFF. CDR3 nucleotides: TGTGCCAGCAGCTTAGGGGGACTAGCGGGGGTTGAGCAGTTCTTC.

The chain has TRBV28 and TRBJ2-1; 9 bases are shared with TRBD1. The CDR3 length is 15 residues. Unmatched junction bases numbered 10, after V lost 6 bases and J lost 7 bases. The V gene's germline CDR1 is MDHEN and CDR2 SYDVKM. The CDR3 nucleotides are TGTGCCAGCAGGTTCACAGGGGGCGCAGGAAATGAGCAGTTCTTC. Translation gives CASRFTGGAGNEQFF. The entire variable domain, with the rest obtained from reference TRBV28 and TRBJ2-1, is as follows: DVKVTQSSRYLVKRTGEKVFLECVQDMDHENMFWYRQDPGLGLRLIYFSYDVKMKEKGDIPEGYSVSREKKERFSLILESASTNQTSMYLCASRFTGGAGNEQFFGPGTRLTVL.